The 26 T cell receptor beta chains below come from one sample, sequenced in a study of cytomegalovirus exposure and HLA in healthy donors. Vbeta (60) and Jbeta (13) primers were used in the PCR. Repertoires were generated with immunoSEQ multiplex PCR, while TCRdb's copy carries only in-frame clones and drops some. The sample contains under 200,000 clones, approximately 70% of which appear only once. The sample was PBMCs. These receptors came from a woman in her 40s in good health and CMV-seropositive.

This rearrangement joins TRBV2 to TRBJ2-3; 8 positions match TRBD1. The CDR3 has 13 amino acids. Germline V gene sequence: CDR1 SNHLY, CDR2 FYNNEI. V gave up 4 bases and J gave up 3 bases; unmatched junction bases: 0. The CDR3, as DNA: TGTGCCAGCAGTGGACAGGGGACAGATACGCAGTATTTT. It is translated as CASSGQGTDTQYF. The full variable domain, completed using reference TRBV2 and TRBJ2-3, is EPEVTQTPSHQVTQMGQEVILRCVPISNHLYFYWYRQILGQKVEFLVSFYNNEISEKSEIFDDQFSVERPDGSNFTLKIRSTKLEDSAMYFCASSGQGTDTQYFGPGTRLTVL.

The chain joins TRBV5-1 to TRBJ1-1, with TRBD1 matching over 7 bases. Germline values: CDR1 SGHRS, CDR2 YFSETQ. CDR3 length: 16 amino acids. The J segment lost 4 bases and the V segment lost 0 bases, leaving 9 bases of the junction unmatched. The CDR3 reads CASSLGPTGLGTEAFF. In nucleotides, the CDR3 is TGCGCCAGCAGCTTGGGACCGACAGGGCTGGGCACTGAAGCTTTCTTT.

The V and J genes are TRBV6-5 and TRBJ2-5, with 7 bases lining up with TRBD2. The ends lost 6 bases at V and 6 bases at J; junction bases unmatched: 10. Germline assignment: CDR1 MNHEY and CDR2 SVGAGI. This CDR3 spans 14 amino acids. The CDR3 region is CASRGEGTYQTQYF. The CDR3 bases are TGTGCCAGCAGGGGGGAGGGCACGTATCAGACCCAGTACTTC.

This clone came up a few times. At one end the junction does not follow the germline gene, possibly because of a read error. J is TRBJ1-5 and V is TRBV2; D might be TRBD1 (6 bases). This CDR3 contains 14 residues. Germline V gene data show CDR1 as SNHLY and CDR2 as FYNNEI. The CDR3 sequence is CASSSSRGYQPQNF. The DNA for the CDR3 is TGTGCCAGCAGCTCATCCAGGGGCTATCAGCCCCAGAATTTT.

The V gene is TRBV2, the J gene TRBJ2-3; no definite D call. Germline V CDR1 and CDR2: SNHLY, FYNNEI. V shed 2 bases and J shed 6 bases, with 12 bases lying between them. The length of the CDR3 is 14 residues. In DNA form, the CDR3 reads TGTGCCAGCAGTGAAACCGGGTCGTCCGATACGCAGTATTTT. Its protein is CASSETGSSDTQYF. The full variable domain, with the rest looked up from reference TRBV2 and TRBJ2-3, is EPEVTQTPSHQVTQMGQEVILRCVPISNHLYFYWYRQILGQKVEFLVSFYNNEISEKSEIFDDQFSVERPDGSNFTLKIRSTKLEDSAMYFCASSETGSSDTQYFGPGTRLTVL.

This chain uses TRBV5-1 with TRBJ2-7; 7 positions match TRBD2. V gave up 0 bases and J gave up 6 bases; unmatched junction bases: 3. In germline, CDR1 is SGHRS, CDR2 YFSETQ. The CDR3 runs to 13 residues. In DNA form, the CDR3 reads TGCGCCAGCAGCTTGGGGGGGGGATCCGAGCAGTACTTC. Its translation is CASSLGGGSEQYF. Combining the CDR3 with reference TRBV5-1 and TRBJ2-7 gives the whole variable domain KAGVTQTPRYLIKTRGQQVTLSCSPISGHRSVSWYQQTPGQGLQFLFEYFSETQRNKGNFPGRFSGRQFSNSRSEMNVSTLELGDSALYLCASSLGGGSEQYFGPGTRLTVT.

The chain couples TRBV2 to TRBJ2-3, with D possibly being TRBD2 (6 bases). From germline, CDR1 is SNHLY and CDR2 FYNNEI. Trimming pared 6 bases from V and 4 bases from J, leaving 14 bases between. The CDR3 is 14 amino acids. CDR3 sequence (DNA): TGTGCCAGCAGCTCTATAGGAGGGGCAGATACGCAGTATTTT. Translated, it gives CASSSIGGADTQYF. The entire variable domain, with the rest obtained from reference TRBV2 and TRBJ2-3, is as follows: EPEVTQTPSHQVTQMGQEVILRCVPISNHLYFYWYRQILGQKVEFLVSFYNNEISEKSEIFDDQFSVERPDGSNFTLKIRSTKLEDSAMYFCASSSIGGADTQYFGPGTRLTVL.

The CDR3 DNA reads as TGTGCCAGTAGTCATATCACGACAGCGATCCGGGGGGAGCAGTACTTC. Protein product: CASSHITTAIRGEQYF. This chain links TRBV19 with TRBJ2-7; a possible D gene is TRBD2 (6 bases). Germline lookup yields CDR1 LNHDA and CDR2 SQIVND (reference sequence). The length of the CDR3 is 16 residues. The germline V and J ends were trimmed by 5 bases and 7 bases, with 24 bases remaining between them.

This clone appeared a few times. The chain employs TRBV5-6 and TRBJ2-3, with D possibly matching TRBD1 (5 bases). This CDR3 contains 15 residues. V lost 3 bases and J 3 bases, leaving 14 bases between the germline ends. Germline V gene data show CDR1 as SGHDT and CDR2 as YYEEEE. CDR3 sequence: CASSSLTTVTDTQYF. The CDR3 DNA is TGTGCCAGCAGCTCTCTCACGACAGTTACAGATACGCAGTATTTT.

V is TRBV6-1 and J is TRBJ1-3; TRBD1 matches 9 bases. The CDR3 length is 14 residues. Losses at the gene ends were 5 bases for V and 4 bases for J; bases not matched to a gene: 3. The germline V gene encodes CDR1 MNHNS and CDR2 SASEGT. This CDR3 is CASSWTGEGNTIYF. The CDR3 DNA follows: TGTGCCAGCAGTTGGACAGGGGAGGGAAACACCATATATTTT.

This clone was detected only a few times. The V and J genes are TRBV5-6 and TRBJ1-2, with D hard to call. The V and J ends lost 1 base and 2 bases respectively, with 9 bases between them. CDR3 length: 14 residues. Germline V gene lookup returns CDR1 SGHDT and CDR2 YYEEEE. The CDR3 sequence is CASSLLPSNYGYTF. Written as DNA, the CDR3 is TGTGCCAGCAGCTTGCTACCCTCAAACTATGGCTACACCTTC.

V and J are TRBV18 and TRBJ1-1, with D possibly matching TRBD1 (5 bases). Germline V gene lookup returns CDR1 KGHSH and CDR2 LQKENI. The CDR3 runs 15 residues. The V end lost 5 bases, the J end lost 1 base, and 14 bases lay between the germline ends. CDR3 DNA: TGTGCCAGCTCATTCGGGGGAAGAGGGAACACTGAAGCTTTCTTT. Amino acid sequence: CASSFGGRGNTEAFF.

This clone occurred a few times. The chain joins TRBV6-5 to TRBJ1-4; perhaps TRBD1 as D (6 bases). This CDR3 has 15 residues. The V and J ends lost 8 bases and 5 bases respectively, with 18 bases between them. The germline CDR1 and CDR2 sequences are MNHEY and SVGAGI. In nucleotides, the CDR3 is TGTGCCAGCTCGTTTCGTCAGGGGTTAAATGAAAAACTGTTTTTT. It translates to CASSFRQGLNEKLFF.

This clone was seen a handful of times. V gene TRBV5-1 combines with J gene TRBJ1-2, with 7 bases lining up with TRBD1. V shed 4 bases and J 0 bases; nucleotides not matched to a gene: 3. Germline CDR1 SGHRS, CDR2 YFSETQ. CDR3 length equals 14 residues. The chain's CDR3 is CASSKDRTNYGYTF. DNA of the CDR3: TGCGCCAGCAGCAAGGACAGGACTAACTATGGCTACACCTTC.

The sample holds a few counts of this clone. This chain uses TRBV5-1 with TRBJ2-5, with 10 nucleotides matching TRBD2. The V segment lost 4 bases and the J segment 2 bases; nucleotides outside the gene matches: 5. Germline CDR1 is SGHRS and CDR2 is YFSETQ. The CDR3 sequence is 15 residues long. Here the CDR3 reads CASSPSGSRQETQYF. Here the CDR3 DNA reads TGCGCCAGCAGCCCTAGCGGGAGTAGGCAAGAGACCCAGTACTTC. The variable domain in full, completed from reference TRBV5-1 and TRBJ2-5, reads KAGVTQTPRYLIKTRGQQVTLSCSPISGHRSVSWYQQTPGQGLQFLFEYFSETQRNKGNFPGRFSGRQFSNSRSEMNVSTLELGDSALYLCASSPSGSRQETQYFGPGTRLLVL.

This chain connects TRBV28 to TRBJ2-7, with 9 bases aligning to TRBD2. The V and J ends lost 1 base and 7 bases, in that order; junction bases with no gene match: 5. Germline values: CDR1 MDHEN, CDR2 SYDVKM. The CDR3 extends over 14 amino acids. CDR3 sequence: CASSLLAGAGEQYF. The CDR3, as DNA: TGTGCCAGCAGTTTATTAGCGGGAGCGGGAGAGCAGTACTTC.

There are a few counts of this clone. The chain joins TRBV29-1 to TRBJ1-3, with D possibly matching TRBD1 (5 bases). Germline values: CDR1 SQVTM, CDR2 ANQGSEA. V lost 7 bases and J 0 bases, leaving 10 bases between the germline ends. The CDR3 runs 13 residues. CDR3 sequence (DNA): TGCAGCGCCGGACAAGACTCTGGAAACACCATATATTTT. It is translated as CSAGQDSGNTIYF.

The V and J genes are TRBV27 and TRBJ2-7; D possibly corresponds to TRBD1 (6 bases). The CDR3 is 15 amino acids. Germline V gene data show CDR1 as MNHEY and CDR2 as SMNVEV (reference sequence). V was cut by 5 bases and J by 5 bases, with 19 bases left in between. CDR3 sequence: CASSGNRVVLDEQYF. The CDR3, as DNA: TGTGCCAGCAGTGGAAACAGGGTGGTTTTAGACGAGCAGTACTTC.

The chain uses TRBV7-9 and TRBJ2-7; 7 bases match TRBD1. V was pared by 6 bases and J by 5 bases, with 4 bases of the junction left unmatched. The CDR3 extends over 12 amino acids. The germline V gene has CDR1 SEHNR and CDR2 FQNEAQ (reference sequence). CDR3: CASRQTGDEQYF. The CDR3 coding sequence is TGTGCCAGCAGGCAAACAGGGGACGAGCAGTACTTC. The whole variable domain, remainder taken from reference TRBV7-9 and TRBJ2-7, is DTGVSQNPRHKITKRGQNVTFRCDPISEHNRLYWYRQTLGQGPEFLTYFQNEAQLEKSRLLSDRFSAERPKGSFSTLEIQRTEQGDSAMYLCASRQTGDEQYFGPGTRLTVT.

The chain joins TRBV5-1 to TRBJ2-6, with 8 bases identical to TRBD2. CDR1 SGHRS and CDR2 YFSETQ come from the germline V gene. V trimming: 4 bases; J trimming: 2 bases; junction bases outside the gene matches: 8. This CDR3 spans 17 amino acids. DNA for the CDR3: TGCGCCAGCAGCGGCCCAGCGGGAGCTGCTGGGGCCAACGTCCTGACTTTC. It yields the protein CASSGPAGAAGANVLTF.

This clone was seen a few times. The rearrangement links TRBV9 to TRBJ2-1, with TRBD1 matching over 10 bases. V was pared by 0 bases and J by 9 bases, with 6 bases of the junction left unmatched. This CDR3 spans 15 amino acids. From germline, CDR1 is SGDLS and CDR2 YYNGEE. As DNA, the CDR3 is TGTGCCAGCAGCGTAGGCGGGACAGGGGCGACTGAGCAGTTCTTC. Translation gives CASSVGGTGATEQFF.

The V and J genes are TRBV4-1 and TRBJ2-1; D is perhaps TRBD2 (5 bases). Germline V gene lookup returns CDR1 MGHRA and CDR2 YSYEKL. This CDR3 has 16 amino acids. V was clipped by 0 bases and J by 1 base, with 10 bases between them. DNA of the CDR3: TGCGCCAGCAGCCAAGATGGACTGGTATCCTACAATGAGCAGTTCTTC. Amino acids: CASSQDGLVSYNEQFF.

V gene TRBV7-9 combines with J gene TRBJ2-3; D is uncertain. The CDR3 is made up of 15 amino acids. The V and J ends lost 4 bases and 2 bases respectively, with 13 bases between them. Germline lookup yields CDR1 SEHNR and CDR2 FQNEAQ (reference sequence). Written as DNA, the CDR3 is TGTGCCAGCAGCTCACGACTCGGTTTCACAGATACGCAGTATTTT. Protein sequence: CASSSRLGFTDTQYF.

The rearrangement uses TRBV7-9 and TRBJ2-1, with TRBD2 matching 8 bases. Germline V gene lookup returns CDR1 SEHNR and CDR2 FQNEAQ (reference sequence). Losses at the gene ends were 7 bases for V and 6 bases for J; bases not matched to a gene: 8. The CDR3 consists of 14 residues. The CDR3 is CASTQSGGSNEQFF. For the CDR3, the DNA is TGTGCCAGCACCCAATCGGGAGGGAGCAATGAGCAGTTCTTC.

The V and J genes are TRBV2 and TRBJ2-4, with D possibly TRBD2 on 5 matching bases. Germline lookup yields CDR1 SNHLY and CDR2 FYNNEI. V dropped 2 bases and J dropped 8 bases, with 13 bases sitting between them. The CDR3 runs to 14 residues. CDR3 DNA: TGTGCCAGCAGTGAAACGCCAGGAGGTCACATTCAGTACTTC. Encoded protein: CASSETPGGHIQYF.

A few counts support this clone. The V gene is TRBV15, the J gene TRBJ2-1; 14 bases align to TRBD2. The length of the CDR3 is 15 residues. The germline V gene has CDR1 LNHNV and CDR2 YYDKDF (reference sequence). V was clipped by 6 bases and J by 6 bases; unmatched bases: 4. CDR3 sequence reads: CATRNGLAGGNEQFF. CDR3 DNA sequence: TGTGCCACCAGAAACGGACTAGCGGGGGGCAATGAGCAGTTCTTC.